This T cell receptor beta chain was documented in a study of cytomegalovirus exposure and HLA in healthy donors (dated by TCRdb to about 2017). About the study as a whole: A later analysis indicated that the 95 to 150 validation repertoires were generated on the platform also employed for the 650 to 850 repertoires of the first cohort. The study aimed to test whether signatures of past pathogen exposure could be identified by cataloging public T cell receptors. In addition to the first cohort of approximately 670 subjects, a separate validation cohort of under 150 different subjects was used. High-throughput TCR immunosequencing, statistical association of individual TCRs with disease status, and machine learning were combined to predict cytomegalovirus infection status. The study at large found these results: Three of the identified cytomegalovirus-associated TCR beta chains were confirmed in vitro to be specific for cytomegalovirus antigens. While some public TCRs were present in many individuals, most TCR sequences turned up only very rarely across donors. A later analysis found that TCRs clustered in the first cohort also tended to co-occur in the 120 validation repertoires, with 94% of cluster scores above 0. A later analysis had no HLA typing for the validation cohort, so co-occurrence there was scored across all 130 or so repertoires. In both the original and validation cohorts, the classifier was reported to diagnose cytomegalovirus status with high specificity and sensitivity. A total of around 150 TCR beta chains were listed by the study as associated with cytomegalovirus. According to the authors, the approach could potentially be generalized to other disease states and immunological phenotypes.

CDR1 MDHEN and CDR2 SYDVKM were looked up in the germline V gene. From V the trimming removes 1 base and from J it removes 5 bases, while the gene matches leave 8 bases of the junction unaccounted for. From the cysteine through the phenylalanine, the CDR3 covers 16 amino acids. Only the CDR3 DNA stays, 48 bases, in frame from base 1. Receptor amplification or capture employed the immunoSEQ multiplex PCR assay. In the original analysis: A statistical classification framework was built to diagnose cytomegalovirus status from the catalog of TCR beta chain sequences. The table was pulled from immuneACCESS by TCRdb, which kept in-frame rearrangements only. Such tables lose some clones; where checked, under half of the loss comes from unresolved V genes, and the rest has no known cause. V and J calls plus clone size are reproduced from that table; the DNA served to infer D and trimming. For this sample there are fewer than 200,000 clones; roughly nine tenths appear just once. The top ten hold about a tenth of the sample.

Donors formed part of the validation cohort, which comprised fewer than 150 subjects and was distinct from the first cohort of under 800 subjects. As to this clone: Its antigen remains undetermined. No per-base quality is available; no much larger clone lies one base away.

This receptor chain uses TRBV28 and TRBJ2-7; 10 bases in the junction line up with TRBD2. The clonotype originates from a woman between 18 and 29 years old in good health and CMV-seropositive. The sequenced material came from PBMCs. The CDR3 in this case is CASSLSLSGRAHEQYF. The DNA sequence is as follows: TGTGCCAGCAGTTTATCACTAAGCGGGAGGGCCCACGAGCAGTACTTC.